These 13 T cell receptor beta chains were sequenced from one sample in a study of control samples from healthy donors and cancer patients. The protocol was immunoSEQ multiplex PCR, while the TCRdb copy is restricted to in-frame clones and leaves out a portion. The sample records fewer than 85,000 clones, around 89% being singletons. The sample consisted of blood. The receptors derive from a man aged 50-59 years in good health.

The chain recombines TRBV6-5 with TRBJ2-3, with D maybe TRBD2 (6 bases). The V end was cut by 6 bases, the J end by 4 bases, with 14 bases between. The CDR3 spans 14 residues. Germline CDR1 and CDR2: MNHEY and SVGAGI. The CDR3 coding sequence is TGTGCCAGCAGCGACTATGGAGGGGCAGATACGCAGTATTTT. This gives the protein CASSDYGGADTQYF.

V is TRBV2 and J is TRBJ1-5; D is unclear. The V end was cut by 6 bases, the J end by 0 bases, with 9 bases between. CDR1 is SNHLY, CDR2 FYNNEI, per germline. This CDR3 is 14 amino acids long. The CDR3 sequence: CASRVGISNQPQHF. The DNA of the CDR3 is TGTGCCAGCAGGGTAGGGATTAGCAATCAGCCCCAGCATTTT.

The genes are TRBV6-2 or TRBV6-3 and TRBJ1-6, with 10 bases aligning to TRBD1. With V trimmed by 6 bases and J by 7 bases, 6 bases remained unmatched. The CDR3 runs 15 residues. Germline V CDR1 and CDR2: MNHEY, SVGEGT. The DNA for the CDR3 is TGTGCCAGCAGCCTCCGGGACAGGGGAAATTCACCCCTCCACTTT. It codes for CASSLRDRGNSPLHF.

The V call is TRBV30, the J call TRBJ1-6; D possibly corresponds to TRBD1 (5 bases). Germline lookup yields CDR1 GTSNPN and CDR2 SVGIG (reference sequence). Trimming stripped 2 bases from V and 13 bases from J, with 18 bases between. CDR3 size: 14 residues. DNA of the CDR3: TGTGCCTGGAGTAGAAATAGGGGCCTTATCCCCCTCCACTTT. Encoded protein: CAWSRNRGLIPLHF. Supplemented by reference TRBV30 and TRBJ1-6, the full variable domain reads SQTIHQWPATLVQPVGSPLSLECTVEGTSNPNLYWYRQAAGRGLQLLFYSVGIGQISSEVPQNLSASRPQDRQFILSSKKLLLSDSGFYLCAWSRNRGLIPLHFGNGTRLTVT.

This clone was counted a single time. The V and J genes are TRBV7-8 and TRBJ1-5; a weak D match, TRBD1 (5 bases). Germline CDR1 SGHVS, CDR2 FQNEAQ. Between the trimmed V and J ends, which lost 2 bases and 4 bases, there was a span of 15 bases. CDR3 length: 16 amino acids. The CDR3 sequence: CASSLMWQGGNQPQHF. The CDR3 nucleotides are TGTGCCAGCAGCTTAATGTGGCAGGGAGGAAATCAGCCCCAGCATTTT.

The V gene is TRBV10-2, the J gene TRBJ1-4; D unclear. Germline CDR1 and CDR2: WSHSY and SAAADI. Trimming removed 2 bases from V and 5 bases from J, with 12 bases in between. The CDR3 is 15 amino acids. CDR3 coding DNA: TGCGCCAGCAGTGAGGCCGTCGCGAGAAATGAAAAACTGTTTTTT. Protein sequence: CASSEAVARNEKLFF.

This clone has only one observation. The chain recombines TRBV4-2 with TRBJ2-3, with TRBD2 identical over 7 bases. With 4 bases clipped from V and 2 bases from J, the junction kept 12 bases outside the gene matches. The CDR3 extends over 17 amino acids. Germline values: CDR1 LGHNA, CDR2 YNFKEQ. DNA for the CDR3: TGTGCCAGCAGCCCAAGAGGGTCGGGGGGACCCACAGATACGCAGTATTTT. Translating gives CASSPRGSGGPTDTQYF.

CDR3 region: CASSQATGNSPLHF. As DNA, the CDR3 is TGCGCCAGCAGCCAAGCGACGGGGAACTCACCCCTCCACTTT. The chain uses TRBV4-3 and TRBJ1-6; D is ambiguous. The CDR3 consists of 14 residues. Germline values: CDR1 LGHNA, CDR2 YSLEER. The V gene lost 1 base and the J gene lost 10 bases, with 11 bases spanning the gap.

The rearrangement uses TRBV5-1 and TRBJ2-7; possible D gene TRBD2, 5 bases. The CDR3 is made up of 14 amino acids. The V end lost 0 bases, the J end lost 6 bases, and 13 bases lay between the germline ends. CDR1 SGHRS and CDR2 YFSETQ come from the germline V gene. This CDR3 reads CASSLGTLPSEQYF. CDR3 nucleotide sequence: TGCGCCAGCAGCTTGGGGACTCTCCCCTCCGAGCAGTACTTC.

The chain joins TRBV9 to TRBJ2-5; no reliable D call. The CDR3 extends over 14 amino acids. V was clipped by 4 bases and J by 5 bases, with 15 bases between them. The germline V gene has CDR1 SGDLS and CDR2 YYNGEE. CDR3 DNA: TGTGCCAGCAGCCCCGGCCCTCTAGTGGAGACCCAGTACTTC. Translation: CASSPGPLVETQYF.

This sequence joins TRBV2 and TRBJ1-2, with TRBD1 as a possible D gene (5 bases). Trimming pared 5 bases from V and 2 bases from J, leaving 15 bases between. The germline gives CDR1 SNHLY, CDR2 FYNNEI. The CDR3 length is 15 residues. The CDR3 DNA is TGTGCCAGCAGTTTTATCAGGGCCCCCAACTATGGCTACACCTTC. It encodes CASSFIRAPNYGYTF.

CDR3 region: CASSAYTRTAEAFF. The CDR3 nucleotides are TGTGCCAGCAGTGCCTATACCCGGACAGCTGAAGCTTTCTTT. This sequence joins TRBV25-1 and TRBJ1-1; maybe TRBD1 (6 bases). The CDR3 is 14 residues long. Trimming stripped 4 bases from V and 6 bases from J, with 15 bases between. The germline gives CDR1 MGHDK, CDR2 SYGVNS.

The V call is TRBV30, the J call TRBJ1-1; D is possibly TRBD1 (5 bases). CDR3 size: 12 residues. CDR1 GTSNPN and CDR2 SVGIG come from the germline V gene (reference sequence). V was clipped by 6 bases and J by 5 bases, with 13 bases between them. The CDR3 is CACWRGGTEAFF. The DNA of the CDR3 is TGTGCCTGCTGGCGGGGGGGGACTGAAGCTTTCTTT.